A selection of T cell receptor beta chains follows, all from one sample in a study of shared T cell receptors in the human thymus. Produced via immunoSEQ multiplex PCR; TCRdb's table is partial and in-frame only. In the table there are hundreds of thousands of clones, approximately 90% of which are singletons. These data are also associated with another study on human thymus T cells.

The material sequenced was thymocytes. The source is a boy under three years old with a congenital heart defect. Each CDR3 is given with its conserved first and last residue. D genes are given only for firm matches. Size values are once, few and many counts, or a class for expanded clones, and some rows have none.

cdr3_nt: TGTGCCAGCAGGCGCGGGGCAGCGGGGATCTACGAGCAGTACTTC; cdr3_aa: CASRRGAAGIYEQYF; d_call: TRBD2; clone_size: -; v_call: TRBV27; j_call: TRBJ2-7
cdr3_nt: TGTGCCAGCAGGAAGGGGACTACGTCTAGCACAGATACGCAGTATTTT; cdr3_aa: CASRKGTTSSTDTQYF; d_call: TRBD2; clone_size: -; v_call: TRBV2; j_call: TRBJ2-3
cdr3_nt: TGTGCCAGCAGCGTAGCTGAGCGGGAGTGGTCTGACAATGAGCAGTTCTTC; cdr3_aa: CASSVAEREWSDNEQFF; d_call: TRBD2; clone_size: -; v_call: TRBV9; j_call: TRBJ2-1
cdr3_nt: TGTGCCAGCTCACCACCCACCGGGGAACGGGGCTATGGCTACACCTTC; cdr3_aa: CASSPPTGERGYGYTF; d_call: -; clone_size: -; v_call: TRBV18; j_call: TRBJ1-2
cdr3_nt: TGTGCCAGCAGCTCCGCTCGACGGGCGGGAGGCCGGGGAGAGCAGTACTTC; cdr3_aa: CASSSARRAGGRGEQYF; d_call: TRBD2; clone_size: -; v_call: TRBV13; j_call: TRBJ2-7
cdr3_nt: TGCGCCAGCAGCCAAGATTGGGTATCGGGTGAAAAACTGTTTTTT; cdr3_aa: CASSQDWVSGEKLFF; d_call: -; clone_size: few; v_call: TRBV4-3; j_call: TRBJ1-4
cdr3_nt: TGTGCCAGCAGCCGAGAAAGGAGGCAAAAAGAGACCCAGTACTTC; cdr3_aa: CASSRERRQKETQYF; d_call: -; clone_size: -; v_call: TRBV7-2; j_call: TRBJ2-5
cdr3_nt: TGTGCCAGCAGCTTTAGACCCGAGGTTTCTAGCACAGATACGCAGTATTTT; cdr3_aa: CASSFRPEVSSTDTQYF; d_call: -; clone_size: -; v_call: TRBV7-2; j_call: TRBJ2-3
cdr3_nt: TGTGCCAGCAGCGTATCCCGGACAGACTACAATGAGCAGTTCTTC; cdr3_aa: CASSVSRTDYNEQFF; d_call: -; clone_size: -; v_call: TRBV9; j_call: TRBJ2-1
cdr3_nt: TGTGCCAGCAGCTCGGGACAGACCGACTACGAGCAGTACTTC; cdr3_aa: CASSSGQTDYEQYF; d_call: TRBD1; clone_size: -; v_call: TRBV7-2; j_call: TRBJ2-7
cdr3_nt: TGTGCCAGCAGTAGTATCCGGGACACCGATTCCTACGAGCAGTACTTC; cdr3_aa: CASSSIRDTDSYEQYF; d_call: -; clone_size: -; v_call: TRBV27; j_call: TRBJ2-7
cdr3_nt: TGTGCCAGCAGTTACGACCAGGGGGCTTACGAGCAGTACTTC; cdr3_aa: CASSYDQGAYEQYF; d_call: TRBD1; clone_size: -; v_call: TRBV6-5; j_call: TRBJ2-7
cdr3_nt: TGCAGTGTTAATAGGGGCAATGAGCAGTTCTTC; cdr3_aa: CSVNRGNEQFF; d_call: -; clone_size: few; v_call: TRBV20-1; j_call: TRBJ2-1
cdr3_nt: TGTGCCAGCAGCGCCCTGACAGGGTATAGCAATCAGCCCCAGCATTTT; cdr3_aa: CASSALTGYSNQPQHF; d_call: TRBD1; clone_size: -; v_call: TRBV7-6; j_call: TRBJ1-5
cdr3_nt: TGTGCCAGCAGCCAAGAGCGCGGGAGGGCCAACACAGATACGCAGTATTTT; cdr3_aa: CASSQERGRANTDTQYF; d_call: TRBD2; clone_size: -; v_call: TRBV14; j_call: TRBJ2-3
cdr3_nt: TGTGCCAGTAGTATTAAGTGGTTAGCGGCCACAGATACGCAGTATTTT; cdr3_aa: CASSIKWLAATDTQYF; d_call: -; clone_size: -; v_call: TRBV19; j_call: TRBJ2-3
cdr3_nt: TGTGCCAGCAGCCCATCCCCGGGGACTAGCTTACCAATTCCCGAGCAGTACTTC; cdr3_aa: CASSPSPGTSLPIPEQYF; d_call: TRBD2; clone_size: -; v_call: TRBV5-6; j_call: TRBJ2-7
cdr3_nt: TGTGCCAGCGGACTAGCGGTAGCCTACAATGAGCAGTTCTTC; cdr3_aa: CASGLAVAYNEQFF; d_call: TRBD2; clone_size: -; v_call: TRBV6-1; j_call: TRBJ2-1
cdr3_nt: TGCGCCAGCAGCCCGCGACTCTTTCCCTACGAGCAGTACTTC; cdr3_aa: CASSPRLFPYEQYF; d_call: -; clone_size: -; v_call: TRBV4-3; j_call: TRBJ2-7
cdr3_nt: TGCGCCAGCAGCCAAGATAAGGGCATGAGCGGGAGAGCAGGAGATACGCAGTATTTT; cdr3_aa: CASSQDKGMSGRAGDTQYF; d_call: TRBD2; clone_size: -; v_call: TRBV4-3; j_call: TRBJ2-3
cdr3_nt: TGTGCCTGGAGTGTAAGTGGACGACTAGCGTCCCGTTTCACCTACAATGAGCAGTTCTTC; cdr3_aa: CAWSVSGRLASRFTYNEQFF; d_call: TRBD2; clone_size: few; v_call: TRBV30; j_call: TRBJ2-1
cdr3_nt: TGTGCCAGCACCTCTCTAAATAGCGGGAGAAACCACTCCTACGAGCAGTACTTC; cdr3_aa: CASTSLNSGRNHSYEQYF; d_call: TRBD2; clone_size: once; v_call: TRBV27; j_call: TRBJ2-7
cdr3_nt: TGCAGCGTTGTTGCGGGGGCGACTAGACAAGCCGAAGAGACCCAGTACTTC; cdr3_aa: CSVVAGATRQAEETQYF; d_call: -; clone_size: -; v_call: TRBV29-1; j_call: TRBJ2-5
cdr3_nt: TGTGCCAGCAGTTTAGACTCAAGCGCCTACAATGAGCAGTTCTTC; cdr3_aa: CASSLDSSAYNEQFF; d_call: -; clone_size: -; v_call: TRBV27; j_call: TRBJ2-1
cdr3_nt: TGTGCTAGTGGTTTGGTGGACACCGCCTACGAGCAGTACTTC; cdr3_aa: CASGLVDTAYEQYF; d_call: -; clone_size: -; v_call: TRBV12-5; j_call: TRBJ2-7
cdr3_nt: TGCGCCAGCATCTCGACTAGCCCGAGAACCAAAAACATTCAGCACTTC; cdr3_aa: CASISTSPRTKNIQHF; d_call: TRBD2; clone_size: -; v_call: TRBV10-1; j_call: TRBJ2-4
cdr3_nt: TGTGCCAGCAGCTTAGTGGCTAGCGGGCTCTACGAGCAGTACTTC; cdr3_aa: CASSLVASGLYEQYF; d_call: TRBD2; clone_size: -; v_call: TRBV11-2; j_call: TRBJ2-7
cdr3_nt: TGTGCCAGCAGCTCCCTCGGGCGGGAGTGGTTAGATACGCAGTATTTT; cdr3_aa: CASSSLGREWLDTQYF; d_call: TRBD2; clone_size: -; v_call: TRBV13; j_call: TRBJ2-3
cdr3_nt: TGTGCCAGCAGCTTGGTTGGGTGGGAGGGCCCCTACAATGAGCAGTTCTTC; cdr3_aa: CASSLVGWEGPYNEQFF; d_call: TRBD2; clone_size: -; v_call: TRBV5-4; j_call: TRBJ2-1
cdr3_nt: TGCGCCAGCGCGGGGCCAGGGTTGAACACTGAAGCTTTCTTT; cdr3_aa: CASAGPGLNTEAFF; d_call: -; clone_size: -; v_call: TRBV5-1; j_call: TRBJ1-1
cdr3_nt: TGCGCCAGCAGCTTGGGACTAGCGCCCACAGATACGCAGTATTTT; cdr3_aa: CASSLGLAPTDTQYF; d_call: TRBD2; clone_size: -; v_call: TRBV5-1; j_call: TRBJ2-3
cdr3_nt: TGTGCCAGCAGCTTTCCTCACGAACAAATTCCCAATGAGCAGTTCTTC; cdr3_aa: CASSFPHEQIPNEQFF; d_call: -; clone_size: -; v_call: TRBV7-8; j_call: TRBJ2-1
cdr3_nt: TGTGCCACCAGCAGAGATCATGAGGGCCTCTTTGCGATCATTCAGTACTTC; cdr3_aa: CATSRDHEGLFAIIQYF; d_call: -; clone_size: -; v_call: TRBV15; j_call: TRBJ2-4
cdr3_nt: TGTGCCAGCACCAAGGCGGGGGGATTGCCCGTCATCGGGGAGCTGTTTTTT; cdr3_aa: CASTKAGGLPVIGELFF; d_call: TRBD2; clone_size: -; v_call: TRBV4-2; j_call: TRBJ2-2
cdr3_nt: TGTGCCAGCAGTGAAATAAGACAGGTCGGGTCAGAGACCCAGTACTTC; cdr3_aa: CASSEIRQVGSETQYF; d_call: -; clone_size: -; v_call: TRBV6-1; j_call: TRBJ2-5
cdr3_nt: TGTGCCAGTAGTCCATACCGGGACAGAGAGAGAGCTTTCTTT; cdr3_aa: CASSPYRDRERAFF; d_call: TRBD1; clone_size: -; v_call: TRBV19; j_call: TRBJ1-1
cdr3_nt: TGTGCCAGCAGTAGCCAGGCTACCGCTAGCCCGTGCACAGATACGCAGTATTTT; cdr3_aa: CASSSQATASPCTDTQYF; d_call: -; clone_size: -; v_call: TRBV2; j_call: TRBJ2-3
cdr3_nt: TGTGCCAGCAGCTTAGACAGGGGCGAAAGCTCCTACGAGCAGTACTTC; cdr3_aa: CASSLDRGESSYEQYF; d_call: TRBD1; clone_size: -; v_call: TRBV7-2; j_call: TRBJ2-7
cdr3_nt: TGTGCCACCAGCAGACACAAACGGGTGAGAGGGGGGGTAAACAATGAGCAGTTCTTC; cdr3_aa: CATSRHKRVRGGVNNEQFF; d_call: -; clone_size: -; v_call: TRBV15; j_call: TRBJ2-1
cdr3_nt: TGTGCCAGCAGCGGCCGGGACAGAATCTACGAGCAGTACTTC; cdr3_aa: CASSGRDRIYEQYF; d_call: TRBD1; clone_size: -; v_call: TRBV5-5; j_call: TRBJ2-7
cdr3_nt: TGTGCCAGCAGCGTCGCACTAGCGGGAGGCGAGCAGTTCTTC; cdr3_aa: CASSVALAGGEQFF; d_call: TRBD2; clone_size: -; v_call: TRBV25-1; j_call: TRBJ2-1
cdr3_nt: TGTGCCTGGAAATCGAGCGGGAGCCGGGGCCAAGAGACCCAGTACTTC; cdr3_aa: CAWKSSGSRGQETQYF; d_call: TRBD2; clone_size: -; v_call: TRBV30; j_call: TRBJ2-5
cdr3_nt: TGCGCCAGCAGCTCAAGACTAGCGGGAGGCCCTTACAATGAGCAGTTCTTC; cdr3_aa: CASSSRLAGGPYNEQFF; d_call: TRBD2; clone_size: -; v_call: TRBV5-1; j_call: TRBJ2-1
cdr3_nt: TGTGCCAGCAGTGAAGCGGGGCCGCGAGTCAACTATGGCTACACCTTC; cdr3_aa: CASSEAGPRVNYGYTF; d_call: -; clone_size: -; v_call: TRBV2; j_call: TRBJ1-2
cdr3_nt: TGCGCCAGCAGCCGACAGGGGATTAGCGGTGACACTGAAGCTTTCTTT; cdr3_aa: CASSRQGISGDTEAFF; d_call: TRBD1; clone_size: -; v_call: TRBV5-1; j_call: TRBJ1-1
cdr3_nt: TGTGCCAGCAGTTTAGGACAGTATAGCAATCAGCCCCAGCATTTT; cdr3_aa: CASSLGQYSNQPQHF; d_call: -; clone_size: -; v_call: TRBV27; j_call: TRBJ1-5
cdr3_nt: TGTGCCAGCACCTTCGAGGGACAGGGATGCGAGCAGTACTTC; cdr3_aa: CASTFEGQGCEQYF; d_call: TRBD1; clone_size: -; v_call: TRBV11-2; j_call: TRBJ2-7
cdr3_nt: TGCGCCAGCCGGCTGGGCCGAGACAGACTCTCGGTAGAGACCCAGTACTTC; cdr3_aa: CASRLGRDRLSVETQYF; d_call: -; clone_size: -; v_call: TRBV5-1; j_call: TRBJ2-5
cdr3_nt: TGTGCCAGCAGTATAGTAGCTGCCTCCTACAATGAGCAGTTCTTC; cdr3_aa: CASSIVAASYNEQFF; d_call: -; clone_size: -; v_call: TRBV28; j_call: TRBJ2-1
cdr3_nt: TGTGCCAGCATGGGACAGGGGAACGGGGAGCTGTTTTTT; cdr3_aa: CASMGQGNGELFF; d_call: TRBD1; clone_size: -; v_call: TRBV7-9; j_call: TRBJ2-2
cdr3_nt: TGCGCCAGCAGCCAAGATAGGGGCTATTACGCTGAAGCTTTCTTT; cdr3_aa: CASSQDRGYYAEAFF; d_call: -; clone_size: -; v_call: TRBV4-1; j_call: TRBJ1-1